This entry is about one T cell receptor (beta chain). Its specific antigen is unknown. No quality values exist for individual bases; no much larger clone is one base distant. Collaborating institutions collected whole blood in K2EDTA tubes following their own protocols. For TCRbeta analysis, collaborators shipped samples as frozen whole blood, isolated PBMCs, or DNA extracted from either of those sample types. The data stem from a study of blood T cell repertoires in COVID-19 (TCRdb year 2020). In the study overall: Samples from collaborators originated in the United States, Italy and Spain and spanned both the acute and convalescent phases of COVID-19. The prospective study material was composed of cDNA or gDNA derived from T cells, B-cell-depleted T cells, or PBMCs. HLA class I and class II types, where available, came from metadata supplied by the sample provider rather than from assay-based typing. Nearly every sample came with metadata listing a de-identified subject ID, COVID-19 status, age in years and sex. The repertoires were released in a freely available public database meant as a resource for research on the immune response to SARS-CoV-2. Subjects who had been exposed to COVID-19, were actively infected with it, or had recovered from it provided the deeply sampled blood TCRbeta repertoires that made up the dataset. Samples were obtained from the ongoing ImmuneRACE study (first 160 participants) and from some 1,200 subjects provided by 6 global collaborators. Here is what the overall study found, with its caveats: How much clinical and demographic metadata was included differed by source and by participant, and the metadata was provided uncurated.

TCRbeta CDR3 regions were amplified from genomic DNA using the immunoSEQ Assay, a bias-controlled multiplex PCR. On the authors' methods: The number of nucleated cells in each sample was estimated from the amplification of reference gene primers within the assay. Sequence reads were collapsed and filtered to measure the absolute abundance of every unique TCRbeta CDR3 rearrangement. For each sample, productive Simpson clonality was calculated by taking the square root of Simpson's diversity index across productive rearrangements. The source is immuneACCESS, and TCRdb retained only in-frame sequences with V and J called. Part of the clones is not carried over; for the studies checked, unresolved V genes explain less than half of this, and the remainder is unexplained. The V and J calls and the clone size are those of that table, but D and trimming were determined from the DNA. The sample yields about 140,000 clones; more than 65% were counted once. 8% of the sample rests with the top ten.

CDR1 and CDR2 were assigned from the germline V gene as MDHEN and SYDVKM. Including the terminal cysteine and phenylalanine, the CDR3 comprises 15 residues. Left in the record is the CDR3 DNA by itself, 45 bases read in frame from the first base. The germline V end is reduced by 4 bases and the J end by 4 bases; junction bases left unmatched: 4. The sample comprised peripheral blood. The rearranged chain carries TRBV28 and TRBJ2-2; 9 nucleotides in the junction match TRBD1. This clonotype was sampled from a human donor in a cohort sampled during active COVID-19. Read as DNA, the sequence is TGTGCCAGCAGTTACGGGACAGGGTCCACCGGGGAGCTGTTTTTT. This is translated as CASSYGTGSTGELFF.